This is a list of T cell receptor beta chains from one sample in a study of T cell repertoires in cytomegalovirus infection. From the reads, TCRdb called clonotypes with MiXCR, one entry per CDR3 protein. Of roughly 230,000 distinct CDR3 sequences listed, around 15% are singletons. The sample taken for sequencing was CD8+ T cells from PBMCs. The receptors stem from a human donor in good health (CMV status not recorded). Some clones in this sample may be carry-over from other donors' samples. CDR3s include the opening cysteine and the closing phenylalanine or tryptophan. A D gene is named only where the DNA matches it firmly. Rows may omit the clone size; those that give it use once, few, many or a size class.

CASSDRAYNSYEQYF	TGTGCCAGCAGTGACAGGGCCTATAACTCCTACGAGCAGTACTTC	TRBV14	many	15	TRBJ2-7	TRBD1
CASSSPGLLLDEQYF	TGTGCCAGCAGCTCGCCGGGACTCCTCCTCGACGAGCAGTACTTC	TRBV11-2	few	15	TRBJ2-7	.
CASSPSQETQYF	TGTGCCAGCAGCCCCTCCCAGGAGACCCAGTACTTC	TRBV7-9	many	12	TRBJ2-5	.
CASSDLRGFGTDTQYF	TGTGCCAGCAGCGACCTACGGGGGTTCGGCACAGATACGCAGTATTTT	TRBV11-2	few	16	TRBJ2-3	.
CSVVVAYGTDTQYF	TGCAGCGTTGTGGTGGCTTATGGCACAGATACGCAGTATTTT	TRBV29-1	.	14	TRBJ2-3	.
CASSLVGGLGEQYF	TGTGCCAGCAGTTTAGTCGGGGGGCTCGGCGAGCAGTACTTC	TRBV12-3/TRBV12-4	many	14	TRBJ2-7	.
CASSGTDPPAEQYF	TGTGCCAGTAGCGGGACAGATCCGCCGGCCGAGCAGTACTTC	TRBV19	few	14	TRBJ2-7	TRBD1
CSASRDTRVGEQFF	TGCAGTGCTAGCCGGGACACCCGGGTTGGTGAGCAGTTCTTC	TRBV20-1	.	14	TRBJ2-1	.
CSAIPEAFGLNEQFF	TGCAGTGCTATCCCGGAGGCCTTTGGGCTCAATGAGCAGTTCTTC	TRBV20-1	.	15	TRBJ2-1	.
CSARALGPGGFGQFF	TGCAGCGCGCGGGCCCTGGGACCCGGAGGGTTTGGGCAGTTCTTC	TRBV29-1	.	15	TRBJ2-1	.
CASSSPGQGLPNYGYTF	TGTGCCAGCAGCTCCCCCGGCCAGGGTCTCCCTAACTATGGCTACACCTTC	TRBV11-2	.	17	TRBJ1-2	.
CASSSPDSNYGYTF	TGTGCCAGCAGCTCCCCGGACAGTAACTATGGCTACACCTTC	TRBV5-4	.	14	TRBJ1-2	.
CASSGQDRMNTEAFF	TGTGCCAGCAGCGGTCAGGACAGAATGAACACTGAAGCTTTCTTT	TRBV5-6	once	15	TRBJ1-1	.